Below, 4 T cell receptor beta chains from the same sample are listed, as sequenced in a study of blood T cell repertoires in COVID-19. Clones were sequenced by immunoSEQ multiplex PCR, and TCRdb holds only the in-frame ones, with some missing. The data contain approximately 210,000 clones, around 90% of them seen just once; the ten biggest clones take up roughly 14%. What was sequenced was PBMCs or T cells enriched from blood (not recorded which). Receptors were obtained from a woman between 50 and 59 years old with acute COVID-19.

This chain joins TRBV18 and TRBJ1-1, with TRBD1 matching 8 bases. Germline V gives CDR1 KGHSH, CDR2 LQKENI. This CDR3 comprises 16 residues. The V segment lost 0 bases and the J segment 4 bases; nucleotides outside the gene matches: 7. The CDR3 nucleotides read TGTGCCAGCTCACCACCTTCAGGGGGCGCGGGCACTGAAGCTTTCTTT. Translating it yields CASSPPSGGAGTEAFF.

V is TRBV2 and J is TRBJ1-1; no definite D call. Germline V gene sequence: CDR1 SNHLY, CDR2 FYNNEI. The length of the CDR3 is 13 residues. V shed 4 bases and J shed 1 base, with 7 bases lying between them. This CDR3 is CASSAQTNTEAFF. The CDR3 nucleotides are TGTGCCAGCAGTGCACAGACGAACACTGAAGCTTTCTTT. Looking up the rest from reference TRBV2 and TRBJ1-1 gives the full variable domain: EPEVTQTPSHQVTQMGQEVILRCVPISNHLYFYWYRQILGQKVEFLVSFYNNEISEKSEIFDDQFSVERPDGSNFTLKIRSTKLEDSAMYFCASSAQTNTEAFFGQGTRLTVV.

The table lists this clone with a count of one. This chain uses TRBV5-8 with TRBJ2-6; 7 bases line up with TRBD1. V lost 0 bases and J lost 0; bases outside the gene matches: 6. From germline, CDR1 is SGHTS and CDR2 YDEGEE. This CDR3 contains 18 residues. For the CDR3, the DNA is TGTGCCAGCAGCTTGGGTGGGACAGCCTACTCTGGGGCCAACGTCCTGACTTTC. Amino acids: CASSLGGTAYSGANVLTF.

The rearrangement uses TRBV7-5 and TRBJ2-1; TRBD2 was called by the table and not checked on the DNA. TRBV7-5 is an annotated pseudogene. The CDR3 extends over 14 amino acids. The CDR3 loop is CVRSHVTSMNEQFF. DNA of the CDR3: TGTGTCAGAAGCCACGTGACTAGTATGAATGAGCAGTTCTTC.